This TCR beta chain comes out of a study of a mutant IDH1 vaccine in newly diagnosed glioma. Study at large: Once 4-6 weeks had passed after radiotherapy alone, vaccination started, or it started with temozolomide cycles.

Time point reported: week 11, during vaccination. A 20-mer mutant IDH1 peptide at 300 ug was injected subcutaneously with topical imiquimod. The study enrolled donors with new WHO grade 3 or 4 IDH1-mutant, ATRX-lost astrocytomas. With respect to this clone: Its antigen is currently unknown.

Repertoires were generated with immunoSEQ multiplex PCR, while TCRdb's copy carries only in-frame clones and drops some. The sample includes more than 30,000 clones, 90% seen only once; the top ten take under 25%. Study outcomes and limitations: Any relationship between pseudoprogression and changes in top peripheral T cell clonotypes seemed absent.

The CDR3 extends over 11 amino acids. V was pared by 7 bases and J by 9 bases, with 13 bases between. CDR1 SEHNR and CDR2 FQNEAQ come from the germline V gene (reference sequence). The material was PBMCs, obtained from a glioma patient whose treatment included an IDH1 peptide vaccine. V gene TRBV7-9 combines with J gene TRBJ2-7, with no clear D. The sequence was obtained from a man between 18 and 35 years old with glioma. DNA for the CDR3: TGTGCCAGCACTTCCGAACTGGGGCAGTACTTC. Its translation: CASTSELGQYF.